This TCR beta chain was documented in a study of blood T cell repertoires in COVID-19. The wider study: PBMCs, B-cell-depleted T cells, or T cells were the source of the cDNA or gDNA that made up the material.

The CDR3 is 14 amino acids. V dropped 9 bases and J dropped 5; count of bases not matched to a gene: 7. Germline CDR1 is LNHDA and CDR2 is SQIVND (reference sequence). Followed longitudinally, the Seattle patients had been enrolled during active infection. This table comes from immunoSEQ multiplex PCR, and its TCRdb copy is limited to in-frame clones, with some not included. Of some 200,000 clones listed, roughly 79% were seen once; the top ten hold roughly 9.6%. The chain combines TRBV19 with TRBJ2-3; TRBD2 matches 11 bases. Input material: peripheral blood. The clonotype was recovered from a woman aged 40 to 49 with COVID-19, enrolled during active disease. The chain's CDR3 is CASTVGLAGDTQYF. Here the CDR3 DNA reads TGTGCCAGCACCGTCGGACTAGCGGGAGATACGCAGTATTTT.